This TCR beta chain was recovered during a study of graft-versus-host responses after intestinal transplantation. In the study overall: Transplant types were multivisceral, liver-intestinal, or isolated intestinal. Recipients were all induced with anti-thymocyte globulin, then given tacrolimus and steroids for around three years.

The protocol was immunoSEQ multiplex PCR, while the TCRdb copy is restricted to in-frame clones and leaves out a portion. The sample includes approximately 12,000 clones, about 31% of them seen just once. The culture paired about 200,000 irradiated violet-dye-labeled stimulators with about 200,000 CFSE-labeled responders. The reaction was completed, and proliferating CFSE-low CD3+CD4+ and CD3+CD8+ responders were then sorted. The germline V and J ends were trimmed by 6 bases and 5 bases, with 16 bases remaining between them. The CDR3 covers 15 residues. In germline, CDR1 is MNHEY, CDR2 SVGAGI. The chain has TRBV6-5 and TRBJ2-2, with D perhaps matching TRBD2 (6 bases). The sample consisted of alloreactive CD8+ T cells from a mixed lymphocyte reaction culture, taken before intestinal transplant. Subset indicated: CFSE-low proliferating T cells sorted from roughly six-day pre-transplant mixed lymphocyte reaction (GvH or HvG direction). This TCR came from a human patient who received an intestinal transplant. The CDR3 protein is CASRIRDSPTGELFF. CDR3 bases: TGTGCCAGCAGAATAAGGGACTCCCCAACCGGGGAGCTGTTTTTT.